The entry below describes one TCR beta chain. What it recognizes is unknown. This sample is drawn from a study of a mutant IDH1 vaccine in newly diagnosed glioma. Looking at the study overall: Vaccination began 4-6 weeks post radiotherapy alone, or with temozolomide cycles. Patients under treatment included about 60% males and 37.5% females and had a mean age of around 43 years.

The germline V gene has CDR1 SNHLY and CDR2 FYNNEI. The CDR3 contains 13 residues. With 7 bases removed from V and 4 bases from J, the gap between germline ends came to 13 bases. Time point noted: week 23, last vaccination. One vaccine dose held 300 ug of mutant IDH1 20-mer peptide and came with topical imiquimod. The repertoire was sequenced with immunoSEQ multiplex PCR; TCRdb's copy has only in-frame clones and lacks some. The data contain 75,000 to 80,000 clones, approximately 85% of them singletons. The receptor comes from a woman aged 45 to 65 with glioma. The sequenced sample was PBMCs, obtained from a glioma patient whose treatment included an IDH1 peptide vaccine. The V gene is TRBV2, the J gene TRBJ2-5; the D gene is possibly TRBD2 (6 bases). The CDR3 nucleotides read TGTGCCAGCACCACAAGGAGGGGAGAGACCCAGTACTTC. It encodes CASTTRRGETQYF. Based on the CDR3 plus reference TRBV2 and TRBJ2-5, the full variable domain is EPEVTQTPSHQVTQMGQEVILRCVPISNHLYFYWYRQILGQKVEFLVSFYNNEISEKSEIFDDQFSVERPDGSNFTLKIRSTKLEDSAMYFCASTTRRGETQYFGPGTRLLVL.